The T cell receptor (beta chain) described here comes from a study of blood T cell repertoires in COVID-19. Looking at the study overall: Samples came from the United States, Italy and Spain, spanning acute and convalescent COVID-19. T cells, B-cell-depleted T cells, or PBMCs provided the cDNA or gDNA that served as material.

The germline gives CDR1 SGHAT, CDR2 FQNNGV. The V end lost 1 base, the J end lost 1 base, and 10 bases lay between the germline ends. The CDR3 is 15 amino acids. A Seattle source enrolled patients during active infection and followed them longitudinally. As originally analysed: Amplification of reference gene primers provided the estimated nucleated cell counts. The method was immunoSEQ multiplex PCR; TCRdb's version includes in-frame clones alone and lacks a portion of them. The V and J calls and clone size are taken from that table; D and trimming were inferred from the DNA. This sample has approximately 100,000 clones; about 90% occur once, and the top ten carry roughly 4.2%.

V gene TRBV11-2 combines with J gene TRBJ1-1; tentative D call: TRBD1 (5 bases). Source material: peripheral blood. The receptor comes from a human donor with COVID-19, enrolled during active disease. The donor label of this sample is uncertain. CDR3 loop: CASSLGYRRNTEAFF. CDR3 nucleotides: TGTGCCAGCAGCTTAGGATACAGGAGGAACACTGAAGCTTTCTTT.